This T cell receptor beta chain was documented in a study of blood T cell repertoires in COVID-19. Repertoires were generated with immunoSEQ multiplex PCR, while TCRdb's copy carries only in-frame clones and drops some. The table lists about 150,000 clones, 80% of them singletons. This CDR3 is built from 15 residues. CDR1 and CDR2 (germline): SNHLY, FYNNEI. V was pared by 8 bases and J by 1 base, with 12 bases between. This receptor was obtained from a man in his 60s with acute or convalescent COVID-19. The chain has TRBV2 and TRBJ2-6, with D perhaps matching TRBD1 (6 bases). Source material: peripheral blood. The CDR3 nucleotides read TGTGCCAGCCAAGTCGGACAGTCTGGGGCCAACGTCCTGACTTTC. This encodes CASQVGQSGANVLTF.